Below are 20 T cell receptor beta chains sequenced from a single sample in a study of cytomegalovirus exposure and HLA in healthy donors. Both 60 Vbeta primers and 13 Jbeta primers went into the PCR. Sequencing was performed with immunoSEQ multiplex PCR; in TCRdb, only in-frame clones are kept and a portion is missing. This sample has approximately 150,000 clones, with more than 60% found just once. The sequenced material came from PBMCs. These TCRs come from a male donor in good health and CMV-seronegative.

This clone was recorded a few times. The chain has TRBV6-4 and TRBJ1-6; 8 positions agree with TRBD1. J was trimmed by 8 bases and V by 8 bases; bases with no gene match: 5. Germline CDR1 is MRHNA and CDR2 is SNTAGT. The CDR3 consists of 13 residues. The CDR3 here is CASRLDRDSPLHF. CDR3 bases: TGTGCCAGCCGATTGGACAGGGATTCACCCCTCCACTTT.

This clone appeared once. The CDR3 DNA reads as TGTGCCAGTACCAAGGGAGGGTATTGTGAAAAACTGTTTTTT. This encodes CASTKGGYCEKLFF. The rearrangement joins TRBV19 to TRBJ1-4; D is uncertain. The V end lost 7 bases, the J end lost 7 bases, and 16 bases lay between the germline ends. The germline V gene has CDR1 LNHDA and CDR2 SQIVND (reference sequence). The CDR3 contains 14 residues. Full variable domain (missing parts from reference TRBV19 and TRBJ1-4): DGGITQSPKYLFRKEGQNVTLSCEQNLNHDAMYWYRQDPGQGLRLIYYSQIVNDFQKGDIAEGYSVSREKKESFPLTVTSAQKNPTAFYLCASTKGGYCEKLFFGSGTQLSVL.

This chain connects TRBV2 to TRBJ1-1, with D unclear. The V gene lost 7 bases and the J gene lost 1 base, with 13 bases spanning the gap. CDR1 and CDR2 from the germline V gene are SNHLY and FYNNEI. This CDR3 has 14 residues. This CDR3 is CASTETGGNTEAFF. The CDR3 bases are TGTGCCAGCACCGAAACTGGTGGGAACACTGAAGCTTTCTTT. Supplemented by reference TRBV2 and TRBJ1-1, the full variable domain reads EPEVTQTPSHQVTQMGQEVILRCVPISNHLYFYWYRQILGQKVEFLVSFYNNEISEKSEIFDDQFSVERPDGSNFTLKIRSTKLEDSAMYFCASTETGGNTEAFFGQGTRLTVV.

The V call is TRBV6-1, the J call TRBJ2-5, with 10 bases fitting TRBD2. Germline V gives CDR1 MNHNS, CDR2 SASEGT. Trimming removed 2 bases from V and 5 bases from J; junction bases left unmatched: 11. This CDR3 is built from 17 residues. In DNA, the CDR3 is TGTGCCAGCAGTGAAAGGCTAGCGGGGGCCGTTGGGGAGACCCAGTACTTC. Its protein product is CASSERLAGAVGETQYF.

This clone was found a few times. J is TRBJ1-2 and V is TRBV7-8; D uncertain. Germline V lookup: CDR1 SGHVS, CDR2 FQNEAQ. There are 13 residues in the CDR3. V lost 4 bases, J lost 4 bases, and 10 bases lay in between. CDR3 nucleotide sequence: TGTGCCAGCAGCTCGTCTGAACTCTATGGCTACACCTTC. Translation gives CASSSSELYGYTF.

The genes are TRBV18 and TRBJ1-4; TRBD1 is a possible D gene (6 bases). CDR1 is KGHSH and CDR2 is LQKENI in the germline V gene. V gave up 5 bases and J gave up 10 bases, with 11 bases separating them. The CDR3 runs 12 residues. The DNA for the CDR3 is TGTGCCAGCTCAGGAGGGGGGGCAAAACTGTTTTTT. Protein: CASSGGGAKLFF.

This clone was recorded a few times. The J gene is TRBJ1-4, the V gene TRBV2, with D unclear. This CDR3 is 15 amino acids long. The germline CDR1 and CDR2 sequences are SNHLY and FYNNEI. The ends were cut back, 3 bases at V and 10 bases at J, with 18 bases in the middle. The CDR3 here is CASSDSGVFRGKLFF. CDR3 coding DNA: TGTGCCAGCAGTGATTCGGGCGTATTTCGGGGAAAACTGTTTTTT.

Remarks on this clone: Different DNA sequences within this sample yield the same CDR3. The chain carries TRBV20-1 and TRBJ2-5; D ambiguous. Germline CDR1 DFQATT, CDR2 SNEGSKA (reference sequence). The V end was cut by 5 bases, the J end by 2 bases, with 6 bases between. This CDR3 comprises 11 residues. The CDR3 coding sequence is TGCAGTGCTCCGTTACAAGAGACCCAGTACTTC. This sequence encodes CSAPLQETQYF.

This clone was observed a few times. This sequence joins TRBV5-4 and TRBJ2-5; TRBD2 matches at 11 bases. This CDR3 is built from 15 residues. Germline loops: CDR1 SGHNT, CDR2 YYREEE (reference sequence). The V gene end was trimmed by 4 bases and the J gene end by 5 bases; junction bases not matched to a gene: 7. The CDR3 sequence: CASSQKLAGVETQYF. The CDR3 region has the DNA TGTGCCAGCAGCCAAAAACTAGCGGGGGTGGAGACCCAGTACTTC.

This clone was found a few times. The gene calls are TRBV5-6 and TRBJ2-3; D is unresolved. CDR1 is SGHDT and CDR2 is YYEEEE in the germline V gene. The CDR3 extends over 12 amino acids. Trimming removed 1 base at V and 6 bases at J, with 6 bases between. For the CDR3, the DNA is TGTGCCAGCAGCTTGATTGCGGATACGCAGTATTTT. Encoded protein: CASSLIADTQYF.

CDR3 coding DNA: TGTGCCAGTGCCGCCGGACAGGGAGTTTATGGCTACACCTTC. Translating gives CASAAGQGVYGYTF. V is TRBV7-9 and J is TRBJ1-2, with TRBD1 identical over 8 bases. V dropped 9 bases and J dropped 5; count of bases not matched to a gene: 11. CDR1 is SEHNR and CDR2 is FQNEAQ in the germline V gene (reference sequence). The CDR3 is 14 amino acids.

The V call is TRBV10-1, the J call TRBJ1-2, with 7 nucleotides matching TRBD1. The CDR3 is 15 residues long. CDR1 is WNHNN and CDR2 is SYGVQD in the germline V gene (reference sequence). Losses at the gene ends were 7 bases for V and 7 bases for J; bases not matched to a gene: 15. The CDR3 DNA follows: TGCGCCAGCACCATGACAGGGTTGAAGGGTGGTGGCTACACCTTC. This encodes CASTMTGLKGGGYTF.

This clone has only one observation. Sequence at one end of the junction differs from germline and may be a read error. The chain links TRBV7-7 to TRBJ2-7, with D perhaps matching TRBD1 (5 bases). The CDR3 runs to 14 residues. Germline V gene lookup returns CDR1 SSHAT and CDR2 FNYEAQ (reference sequence). CDR3 DNA sequence: TGTGCTAGCAGCTTAGACAGTCACTCCTACGAGCAGTACTTC. Protein: CASSLDSHSYEQYF.

This chain joins TRBV7-2 and TRBJ1-6, with TRBD1 matching over 9 bases. Germline CDR1 SGHTA, CDR2 FQGNSA. V was clipped by 4 bases and J by 8 bases; unmatched bases: 3. CDR3 length equals 14 residues. CDR3 sequence (DNA): TGTGCCAGCAGCTCACAGGGGGCGGATTCACCCCTCCACTTT. Its protein is CASSSQGADSPLHF.

Here the CDR3 DNA reads TGTGCCAGTCTAAGGCTGGAGTCGAACACTGAAGCTTTCTTT. This sequence encodes CASLRLESNTEAFF. The genes are TRBV7-9 and TRBJ1-1, with D unclear. The CDR3 is 14 amino acids. Per the germline V gene, CDR1 is SEHNR and CDR2 is FQNEAQ (reference sequence). Trimming took off 9 bases at V and 1 base at J, with 15 bases between the two ends.

V gene TRBV7-9 combines with J gene TRBJ1-2, with D tentatively TRBD1 (6 bases). Trimming shortened V by 1 base and J by 2 bases, and 11 bases separated the two germline ends. Per the germline V gene, CDR1 is SEHNR and CDR2 is FQNEAQ (reference sequence). The CDR3 runs to 15 residues. CDR3 nucleotide sequence: TGTGCCAGCAGCTTAGGGGGGGGCATCAACTATGGCTACACCTTC. Protein: CASSLGGGINYGYTF.

This rearrangement joins TRBV7-9 to TRBJ2-1; 7 bases are a match to TRBD1. CDR3 length equals 14 residues. V was pared by 7 bases and J by 3 bases, with 6 bases of the junction left unmatched. The germline V gene encodes CDR1 SEHNR and CDR2 FQNEAQ (reference sequence). The CDR3 spells CASNRQGSYNEQFF. Here the CDR3 DNA reads TGTGCCAGCAACCGACAGGGAAGCTACAATGAGCAGTTCTTC.

V usage is TRBV7-2 and J usage is TRBJ1-2; 8 bases are shared with TRBD1. The germline CDR1 and CDR2 sequences are SGHTA and FQGNSA. This CDR3 contains 14 residues. J gave up 8 bases and V 7 bases, and 12 bases lay outside the gene matches. In DNA, the CDR3 is TGTGCCAGCACCAACAGGGGGACCTCAGGAGGCTACACCTTC. Translation: CASTNRGTSGGYTF.

In this sample, this clone turned up a few times. CDR3 sequence: CATSSRVGEAFF. The CDR3 region has the DNA TGTGCCACCAGCAGCAGGGTTGGAGAAGCTTTCTTT. The chain employs TRBV15 and TRBJ1-1; D possibly corresponds to TRBD1 (5 bases). The CDR3 length is 12 residues. With 3 bases removed from V and 8 bases from J, the gap between germline ends came to 10 bases. Per germline, CDR1 LNHNV and CDR2 YYDKDF (reference sequence).

For the CDR3, the DNA is TGTGCCAGCAGCGCGTACCGGGACAGCAGCACTGAAGCTTTCTTT. The encoded protein is CASSAYRDSSTEAFF. The chain links TRBV5-8 to TRBJ1-1, with 7 bases lining up with TRBD1. V lost 4 bases to trimming and J lost 4 bases; unmatched junction nucleotides: 10. From germline, CDR1 is SGHTS and CDR2 YDEGEE. The CDR3 runs 15 residues.